This T cell receptor (beta chain) was identified in a study of blood T cell repertoires in COVID-19 (dated by TCRdb to the early 2020s). Background for the entire study: The collaborator samples originated in the United States, Italy and Spain and spanned the acute and convalescent phases of COVID-19. The prospective study material was composed of cDNA or gDNA derived from T cells, B-cell-depleted T cells, or PBMCs. Deeply sampled blood TCRbeta repertoires from subjects exposed to, actively infected with, or recovered from COVID-19 were included in the dataset. The repertoires were made available in a free public database intended to serve as a resource for research on the immune response to SARS-CoV-2. Samples came from the ongoing ImmuneRACE study (first 160 participants) plus 1,254 subjects from 6 global collaborators. A de-identified subject ID, COVID-19 status, age in years and sex were almost always included in the sample metadata. Where available, HLA class I and class II types were obtained from metadata supplied by the sample provider rather than from assay-based typing. Overall study results and their limits: Clinical and demographic metadata were provided uncurated, with the amount varying by source and participant.

Notes on this clone: This clone's antigen is unknown. No clone much larger than this one lies a single base away; base qualities are absent.

Trimming costs V 4 bases and J 1 base, and their ends lie 10 bases apart. The CDR3 starts with the cysteine, ends with the phenylalanine, and has 14 residues. The entry retains the CDR3 DNA only, 42 bases that are in frame from base 1. The germline V gene supplies CDR1 LGHNA and CDR2 YNFKEQ. Participants in the prospective study were enrolled through a virtual design, were aged roughly 18 to 100 years, and lived in 24 United States geographic areas. In the prospective study, participants were assigned to cohorts based on the clinical history participants reported in a screening survey and a study questionnaire. Recovered participants in ImmuneRACE Cohort 3 were defined as having two consecutive negative NP/OP PCR tests, clearance from a healthcare professional, or resolution of symptoms. Each participant in the prospective study had whole blood, serum and a nasopharyngeal or oropharyngeal swab collected by mobile phlebotomists. Participants in the prospective study had the option to provide additional blood draws and questionnaires over a roughly 2-month period. Before DNA extraction, blood samples from the prospective study were shipped at room temperature or frozen.

TCRbeta CDR3 regions were amplified from genomic DNA using the immunoSEQ Assay, a bias-controlled multiplex PCR. Per the source publication's procedure: Within the assay, amplification of reference gene primers was used to estimate how many nucleated cells each sample contained. To quantify the absolute abundance of each unique TCRbeta CDR3 rearrangement, sequence reads were collapsed and filtered. Productive Simpson clonality was computed per sample as the square root of Simpson's diversity index over productive rearrangements. Imported from immuneACCESS, the table was reduced by TCRdb to in-frame sequences with V and J called. These copies leave out some clones; in studies compared against another copy, an unresolved V gene accounts for under half, and the cause of the remainder is not known. That table is the source of V, J and clone size, and D and trimming were worked out from the DNA. The sample table contains 200,000 to 250,000 clones; only one count was recorded for approximately 90% of them. Clones ranked in the top ten supply about a tenth of the sample.

The sequenced sample was PBMCs or T cells enriched from blood (not recorded which). The chain links TRBV4-2 with TRBJ1-2, and TRBD1 may be the D gene, going by 5 matching bases. The receptor was isolated from a man aged 30 to 45 who had recovered from COVID-19. The CDR3 has the sequence CASSLGEGNYGYTF. The base sequence is TGTGCCAGCAGCCTGGGGGAGGGTAACTATGGCTACACCTTC.